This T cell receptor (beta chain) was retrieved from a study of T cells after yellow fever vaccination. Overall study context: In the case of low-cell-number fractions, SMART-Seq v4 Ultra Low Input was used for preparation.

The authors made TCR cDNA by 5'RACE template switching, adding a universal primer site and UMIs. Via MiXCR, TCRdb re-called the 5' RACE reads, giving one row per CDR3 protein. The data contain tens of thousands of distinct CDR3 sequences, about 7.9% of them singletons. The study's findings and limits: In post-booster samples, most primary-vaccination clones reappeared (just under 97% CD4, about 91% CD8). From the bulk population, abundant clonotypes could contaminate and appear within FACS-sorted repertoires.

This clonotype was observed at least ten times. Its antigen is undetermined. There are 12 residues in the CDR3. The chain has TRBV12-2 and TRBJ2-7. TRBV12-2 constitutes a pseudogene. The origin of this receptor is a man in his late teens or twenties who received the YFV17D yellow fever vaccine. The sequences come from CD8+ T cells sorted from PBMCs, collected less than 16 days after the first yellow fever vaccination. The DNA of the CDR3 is TGTGCAAGTCGCTTACACTCCTACGAGCAGTACGTC. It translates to CASRLHSYEQYV.